The 13 T cell receptor beta chains given below trace back to one sample, sequenced in a study of T cells in Graves' hyperthyroidism and ophthalmopathy. What was amplified from RNA transcripts were TCR beta CDR3 regions. First-round RT-PCR targeting the TCR CDR3 was performed with the HTBI primer set. TCRdb redid the calling of the multiplex PCR reads with MiXCR, one entry per CDR3 protein. The profile covers approximately 530,000 distinct CDR3 sequences, with just under 20% appearing a single time and 47% taken by the ten largest. The sequenced sample was blood. The source of these receptors is a middle-aged man with Graves' ophthalmopathy.

This clonotype was observed a few times. The chain combines TRBV6-4 with TRBJ1-2; maybe TRBD1 (5 bases). Per germline, CDR1 MRHNA and CDR2 SNTAGT. With 1 base removed from V and 2 bases from J, the gap between germline ends came to 8 bases. The CDR3 spans 14 residues. CDR3 region: CASSDFPGNYGYTF. CDR3 nucleotides: TGTGCCAGCAGTGACTTCCCAGGGAACTATGGCTACACCTTC.

As concerns this clonotype: One base away lies a much larger clone, so this may be a sequencing read error. The rearrangement links TRBV18 to TRBJ1-2; the match to TRBD1 covers 8 bases. This CDR3 has 17 residues. J gave up 1 base and V 3 bases, and 10 bases lay outside the gene matches. Per germline, CDR1 KGHSH and CDR2 LQKENI. CDR3 coding DNA: TGTGCCAGCTCACCTCTCGGGACAGGCATCCTTAACTATGGCTACACCTTC. It is translated as CASSPLGTGILNYGYTF.

This clonotype was counted between two and nine times. The V call is TRBV19, the J call TRBJ2-1, with 13 nucleotides matching TRBD2. The ends lost 3 bases at V and 5 bases at J; junction bases unmatched: 7. CDR3 length: 17 residues. Germline V gives CDR1 LNHDA, CDR2 SQIVND (reference sequence). The CDR3 protein is CASSMTSGRPTHNEQFF. The CDR3 nucleotides are TGTGCCAGTAGTATGACTAGCGGGAGGCCGACCCACAATGAGCAGTTCTTC.

This clonotype was seen only a few times. In DNA, the CDR3 is TGTGCCAGCAGCTCTTTCAGGGTGGAGAACACCATATATTTT. Protein: CASSSFRVENTIYF. The V call is TRBV7-3, the J call TRBJ1-3; tentatively, D is TRBD1 (5 bases). This CDR3 is built from 14 residues. CDR1 SGHTA and CDR2 FQGTGA come from the germline V gene. The V gene lost 4 bases and the J gene lost 7 bases, with 14 bases spanning the gap.

On this clonotype: An end of the junction does not agree with germline; a read error may underlie this. The rearrangement links TRBV20-1 to TRBJ1-5; D not resolved. Germline V gene sequence: CDR1 DFQATT, CDR2 SNEGSKA (reference sequence). This CDR3 spans 14 amino acids. The chain's CDR3 is CSASSRLDNRPQHF. Here the CDR3 DNA reads TGCAGTGCTAGCTCAAGGTTAGACAATCGGCCCCAGCATTTT.

This clonotype showed up many times. The rearrangement links TRBV3-1 to TRBJ2-1, with 8 bases fitting TRBD2. CDR3 length: 14 amino acids. With V trimmed by 4 bases and J by 9 bases, 8 bases remained unmatched. CDR1 is LGHDT and CDR2 is YNNKEL in the germline V gene (reference sequence). CDR3 region: CASSPSGGAGEQFF. CDR3 DNA sequence: TGTGCCAGCAGCCCCTCCGGGGGGGCAGGTGAGCAGTTCTTC.

This chain joins TRBV25-1 and TRBJ1-1; D gene unclear. The germline CDR1 and CDR2 sequences are MGHDK and SYGVNS. V lost 7 bases and J lost 0, with 21 bases in between. This CDR3 is built from 17 residues. The CDR3 spells CASIRAGSDEVNTEAFF. CDR3 in DNA: TGTGCCAGCATCCGAGCAGGCTCCGATGAGGTGAACACTGAAGCTTTCTTT. The entire variable domain, with the rest obtained from reference TRBV25-1 and TRBJ1-1, is as follows: EADIYQTPRYLVIGTGKKITLECSQTMGHDKMYWYQQDPGMELHLIHYSYGVNSTEKGDLSSESTVSRIRTEHFPLTLESARPSHTSQYLCASIRAGSDEVNTEAFFGQGTRLTVV.

In its sample, this clonotype was seen many times. The chain uses TRBV11-2 and TRBJ1-5, with D perhaps TRBD1 (5 bases). CDR1 is SGHAT, CDR2 FQNNGV, per germline. The CDR3 length is 16 residues. Trimming shortened V by 3 bases and J by 0 bases, and 12 bases separated the two germline ends. This chain's CDR3 is CASSLVGGYSNQPQHF. DNA for the CDR3: TGTGCCAGCAGCTTGGTGGGGGGTTATAGCAATCAGCCCCAGCATTTT.

Only a few counts were recorded for this clonotype. The gene calls are TRBV6-1 and TRBJ1-2, with 8 bases that match TRBD1. V lost 7 bases to trimming and J lost 5 bases; unmatched junction nucleotides: 9. Germline V CDR1 and CDR2: MNHNS, SASEGT. There are 14 residues in the CDR3. The CDR3 spells CASNLGQGYYGYTF. The CDR3 DNA reads TGTGCCAGCAATCTCGGACAGGGTTATTATGGCTACACCTTC.

This clonotype was recorded many times. This chain joins TRBV4-2 and TRBJ2-7, with D perhaps TRBD1 or TRBD2 (7 bases each). Germline CDR1 and CDR2: LGHNA and YNFKEQ. The CDR3 is made up of 15 amino acids. Trimming took off 1 base at V and 2 bases at J, with 12 bases between the two ends. CDR3 region: CASSQGQGGTYEQYF. The CDR3 region has the DNA TGTGCCAGCAGCCAAGGGCAGGGGGGGACCTACGAGCAGTACTTC.

This clonotype has ten or more counts. The genes are TRBV5-1 and TRBJ2-1; 10 nucleotides align to TRBD2. Germline CDR1 SGHRS, CDR2 YFSETQ. Losses at the gene ends were 8 bases for V and 5 bases for J; bases not matched to a gene: 10. This CDR3 region has 15 residues. This chain's CDR3 is CASSISGRPDNEQFF. The DNA of the CDR3 is TGCGCCAGTTCCATTAGCGGGAGGCCCGACAATGAGCAGTTCTTC.

In regard to this clonotype: This likely comes from a read error, as the CDR3 has no conserved phenylalanine or tryptophan at its end. The chain couples TRBV12-3 or TRBV12-4 to TRBJ2-1; D is possibly TRBD2 (6 bases). The CDR3 is made up of 15 amino acids. Trimming took 3 bases from V and 2 from J, leaving 11 bases between them. CDR3 loop: CASSLLGGAYNEQFS. The CDR3 DNA sequence: TGTGCCAGCAGTTTGTTGGGGGGTGCCTACAATGAGCAGTTCTCC.

The V gene is TRBV10-3, the J gene TRBJ2-1; no firm D call. CDR1 is ENHRY and CDR2 is SYGVKD in the germline V gene. This CDR3 is built from 11 residues. Trimming cost V 1 base and J 6 bases, with 1 base left between them. CDR3 sequence: CAISEFNEQFF. The CDR3 DNA sequence: TGTGCCATCAGTGAGTTCAATGAGCAGTTCTTC.